The 13 T cell receptor beta chains reported below all come from one sample, sequenced in a study of cytomegalovirus exposure and HLA in healthy donors. With 60 Vbeta and 13 Jbeta primers, the PCR was carried out. Profiling relied on immunoSEQ multiplex PCR, and the TCRdb table lists in-frame clones only, not all of them. The table includes hundreds of thousands of clones, about 90% detected once. Material for sequencing was PBMCs. These receptors were collected from a woman aged 18-30 years in good health and CMV-seronegative.

This clone has just a few counts. V is TRBV4-1 and J is TRBJ2-1, with D possibly being TRBD2 (5 bases). This CDR3 region has 13 residues. Per germline, CDR1 MGHRA and CDR2 YSYEKL. Between the trimmed V and J ends, which lost 1 base and 9 bases, there was a span of 10 bases. The CDR3 loop is CASSQGLASEQFF. Written as DNA, the CDR3 is TGCGCCAGCAGCCAAGGCCTAGCCAGTGAGCAGTTCTTC.

DNA of the CDR3: TGTGCCAGCAGTTGGACGGGCGGGTTGAACACTGAAGCTTTCTTT. Translated, it gives CASSWTGGLNTEAFF. The rearrangement joins TRBV6-5 to TRBJ1-1; no clear D gene. The CDR3 consists of 15 residues. With 4 bases removed from V and 0 bases from J, the gap between germline ends came to 12 bases. Germline lookup yields CDR1 MNHEY and CDR2 SVGAGI.

The rearrangement uses TRBV9 and TRBJ1-3, with D possibly TRBD1 on 5 matching bases. Trimming shortened V by 2 bases and J by 1 base, and 16 bases separated the two germline ends. CDR1 is SGDLS, CDR2 YYNGEE, per germline. The CDR3 is made up of 17 amino acids. For the CDR3, the DNA is TGTGCCAGCAGCGTGGGGGGACGGCGGGAGTCTGGAAACACCATATATTTT. Amino acids: CASSVGGRRESGNTIYF.

This chain uses TRBV7-9 with TRBJ1-5, with D possibly matching TRBD1 (5 bases). V dropped 0 bases and J dropped 3 bases, with 9 bases sitting between them. CDR3 length: 15 residues. From germline, CDR1 is SEHNR and CDR2 FQNEAQ (reference sequence). This CDR3 is CASSLAAGDNQPQHF. The CDR3 region has the DNA TGTGCCAGCAGCTTAGCGGCGGGGGACAATCAGCCCCAGCATTTT.

The V and J genes are TRBV5-6 and TRBJ2-3; D uncertain. Germline V gene lookup returns CDR1 SGHDT and CDR2 YYEEEE. Trimming took off 0 bases at V and 7 bases at J, with 3 bases between the two ends. The CDR3 has 11 amino acids. DNA for the CDR3: TGTGCCAGCAGCTTGGTTAATACGCAGTATTTT. Translated: CASSLVNTQYF.

Only one count was recorded for this clone. The CDR3 reads CASSLEGAQPQHF. CDR3 DNA: TGTGCCAGCAGTCTTGAGGGAGCTCAGCCCCAGCATTTT. This chain uses TRBV6-1 with TRBJ1-5, with D unresolved. Per germline, CDR1 MNHNS and CDR2 SASEGT. Trimming stripped 5 bases from V and 6 bases from J, with 11 bases between. The CDR3 loop spans 13 amino acids.

The genes are TRBV21-1 and TRBJ1-5; the table assigns TRBD1, which was not confirmed against the DNA. TRBV21-1 is labeled a pseudogene. The CDR3 is 15 residues long. The CDR3 coding sequence is TGTGCCAGCAGCAAAGTCTCCAGGGTAATTCAGCCCCAGCATTTT. This translates into CASSKVSRVIQPQHF.

This chain joins TRBV18 and TRBJ2-7; D gene uncertain. Deletions cut 0 bases from V and 5 bases from J, with 8 bases between. The CDR3 totals 13 residues. Germline V gives CDR1 KGHSH, CDR2 LQKENI. In DNA, the CDR3 is TGTGCCAGCTCACCACCGGCCGCGGACGAGCAGTACTTC. It codes for CASSPPAADEQYF. Based on the CDR3 plus reference TRBV18 and TRBJ2-7, the full variable domain is NAGVMQNPRHLVRRRGQEARLRCSPMKGHSHVYWYRQLPEEGLKFMVYLQKENIIDESGMPKERFSAEFPKEGPSILRIQQVVRGDSAAYFCASSPPAADEQYFGPGTRLTVT.

The chain links TRBV9 to TRBJ2-3, with 7 bases identical to TRBD2. With V trimmed by 5 bases and J by 1 base, 19 bases remained unmatched. The CDR3 has 19 amino acids. CDR1 and CDR2 from the germline V gene are SGDLS and YYNGEE. DNA of the CDR3: TGTGCCAGCAGTGATAGCCCCGCCAGTGGGGGGGTCGGCACAGATACGCAGTATTTT. It is translated as CASSDSPASGGVGTDTQYF.

The sample holds one count of this clone. The V call is TRBV10-3, the J call TRBJ1-4, with a weak D call TRBD1 (5 bases). The CDR3 spans 15 residues. Germline-derived CDR1 and CDR2 are ENHRY and SYGVKD. V was shortened by 2 bases and J by 7 bases, with 14 bases between the two germline ends. The CDR3 DNA reads as TGTGCCATCAGTGAGGGGGCCACCGTCTTTGAAAAACTGTTTTTT. Protein sequence: CAISEGATVFEKLFF.

V gene TRBV27 combines with J gene TRBJ1-2, with D tentatively TRBD1 (5 bases). This CDR3 has 16 amino acids. The V end was cut by 3 bases, the J end by 5 bases, with 19 bases between. Germline assignment: CDR1 MNHEY and CDR2 SMNVEV (reference sequence). For the CDR3, the DNA is TGTGCCAGCAGTTTGTCCGTACAGGCGGGGATTTATGGCTACACCTTC. Its translation is CASSLSVQAGIYGYTF.

This chain uses TRBV7-3 with TRBJ2-7, with 8 bases aligning to TRBD1. The germline CDR1 and CDR2 sequences are SGHTA and FQGTGA. V lost 5 bases to trimming and J lost 4 bases; unmatched junction nucleotides: 10. This CDR3 has 15 residues. The CDR3 nucleotides are TGTGCCAGCAGCCCTGGGGGGACAGGAAGGTACGAGCAGTACTTC. It specifies CASSPGGTGRYEQYF.

The chain carries TRBV2 and TRBJ2-7; D might be TRBD2 (6 bases). Germline CDR1 and CDR2: SNHLY and FYNNEI. The V gene lost 3 bases and the J gene lost 4 bases, with 7 bases spanning the gap. The CDR3 sequence is 12 residues long. The CDR3 sequence is CASSEGGYEQYF. The CDR3 DNA reads as TGTGCCAGCAGTGAGGGGGGATACGAGCAGTACTTC.